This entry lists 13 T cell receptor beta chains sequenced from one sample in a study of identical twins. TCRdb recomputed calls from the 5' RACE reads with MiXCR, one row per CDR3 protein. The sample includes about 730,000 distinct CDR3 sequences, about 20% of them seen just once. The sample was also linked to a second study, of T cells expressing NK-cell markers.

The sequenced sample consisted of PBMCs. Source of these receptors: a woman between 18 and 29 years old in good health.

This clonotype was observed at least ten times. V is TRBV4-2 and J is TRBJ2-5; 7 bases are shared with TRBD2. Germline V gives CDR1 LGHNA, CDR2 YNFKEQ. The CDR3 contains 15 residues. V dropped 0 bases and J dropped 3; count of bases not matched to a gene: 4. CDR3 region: CASSQDGTTKETQYF. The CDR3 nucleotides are TGTGCCAGCAGCCAAGATGGGACTACCAAAGAGACCCAGTACTTC.

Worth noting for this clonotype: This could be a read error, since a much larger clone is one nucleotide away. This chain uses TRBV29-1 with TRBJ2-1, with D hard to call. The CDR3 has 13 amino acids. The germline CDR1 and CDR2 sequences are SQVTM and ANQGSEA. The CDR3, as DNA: TGCAGCGTCGACCCCCACTCCTACAATGAGCAGCTCTTC. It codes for CSVDPHSYNEQLF.

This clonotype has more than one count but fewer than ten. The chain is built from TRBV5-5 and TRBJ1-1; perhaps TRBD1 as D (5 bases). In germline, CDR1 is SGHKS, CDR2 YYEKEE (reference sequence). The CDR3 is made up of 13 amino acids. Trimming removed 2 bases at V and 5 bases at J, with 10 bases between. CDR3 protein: CASSFDPGTEAFF. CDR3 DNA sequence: TGTGCCAGCAGCTTTGATCCAGGGACTGAAGCTTTCTTT. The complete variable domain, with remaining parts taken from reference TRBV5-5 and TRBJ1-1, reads DAGVTQSPTHLIKTRGQQVTLRCSPISGHKSVSWYQQVLGQGPQFIFQYYEKEERGRGNFPDRFSARQFPNYSSELNVNALLLGDSALYLCASSFDPGTEAFFGQGTRLTVV.

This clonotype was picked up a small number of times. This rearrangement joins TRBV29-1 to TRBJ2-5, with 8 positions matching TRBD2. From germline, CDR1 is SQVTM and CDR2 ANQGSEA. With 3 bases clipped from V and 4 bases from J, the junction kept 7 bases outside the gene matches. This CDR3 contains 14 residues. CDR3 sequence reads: CSVDGLAIGETQYF. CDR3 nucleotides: TGCAGCGTTGATGGACTAGCAATAGGAGAGACCCAGTACTTC.

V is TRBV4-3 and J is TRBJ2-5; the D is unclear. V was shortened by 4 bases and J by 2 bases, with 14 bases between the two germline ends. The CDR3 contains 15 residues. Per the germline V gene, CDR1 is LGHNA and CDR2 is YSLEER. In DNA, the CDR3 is TGCGCCAGCAGCCGAGTTGGGGATCGGCAAGAGACCCAGTACTTC. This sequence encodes CASSRVGDRQETQYF.

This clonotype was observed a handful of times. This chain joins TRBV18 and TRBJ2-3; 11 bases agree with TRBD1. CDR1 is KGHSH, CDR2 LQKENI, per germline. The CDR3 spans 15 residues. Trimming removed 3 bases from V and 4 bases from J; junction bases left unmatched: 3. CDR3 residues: CASSPGQGEADTQYF. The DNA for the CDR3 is TGTGCCAGCTCACCGGGACAGGGGGAAGCAGATACGCAGTATTTT.

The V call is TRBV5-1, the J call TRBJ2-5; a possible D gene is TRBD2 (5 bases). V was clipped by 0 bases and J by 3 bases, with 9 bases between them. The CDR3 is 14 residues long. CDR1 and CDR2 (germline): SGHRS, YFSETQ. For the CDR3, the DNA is TGCGCCAGCAGCTTGGGTGGGAGTAAAGAGACCCAGTACTTC. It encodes CASSLGGSKETQYF.

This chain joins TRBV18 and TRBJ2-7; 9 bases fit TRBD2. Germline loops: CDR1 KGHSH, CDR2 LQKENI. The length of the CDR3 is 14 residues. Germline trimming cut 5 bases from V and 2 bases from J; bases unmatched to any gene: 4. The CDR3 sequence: CASSKTSGPYEQYF. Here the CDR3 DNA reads TGTGCCAGCTCAAAGACTAGCGGACCCTACGAGCAGTACTTC. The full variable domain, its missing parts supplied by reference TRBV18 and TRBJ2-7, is NAGVMQNPRHLVRRRGQEARLRCSPMKGHSHVYWYRQLPEEGLKFMVYLQKENIIDESGMPKERFSAEFPKEGPSILRIQQVVRGDSAAYFCASSKTSGPYEQYFGPGTRLTVT.

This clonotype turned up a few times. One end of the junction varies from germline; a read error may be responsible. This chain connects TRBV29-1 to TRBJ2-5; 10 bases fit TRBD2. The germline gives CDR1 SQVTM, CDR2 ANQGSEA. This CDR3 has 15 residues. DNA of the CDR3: TGCAGCGTGGTAAAGCGGGGGGGCGGAAGAGAGAACCAGTACTTC. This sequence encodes CSVVKRGGGRENQYF.

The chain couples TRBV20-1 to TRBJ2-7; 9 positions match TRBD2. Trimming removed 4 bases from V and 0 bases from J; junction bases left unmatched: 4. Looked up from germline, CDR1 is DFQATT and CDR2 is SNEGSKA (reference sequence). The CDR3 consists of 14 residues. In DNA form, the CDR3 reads TGCAGTGCTACCCGGACTAGCGACTCCTACGAGCAGTACTTC. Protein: CSATRTSDSYEQYF.

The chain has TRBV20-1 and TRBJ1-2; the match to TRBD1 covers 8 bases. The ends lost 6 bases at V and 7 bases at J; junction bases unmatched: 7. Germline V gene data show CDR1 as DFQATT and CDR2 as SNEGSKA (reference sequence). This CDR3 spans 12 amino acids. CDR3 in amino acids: CSAPTGGVGYTF. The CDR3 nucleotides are TGCAGTGCCCCCACAGGGGGGGTTGGCTACACCTTC.

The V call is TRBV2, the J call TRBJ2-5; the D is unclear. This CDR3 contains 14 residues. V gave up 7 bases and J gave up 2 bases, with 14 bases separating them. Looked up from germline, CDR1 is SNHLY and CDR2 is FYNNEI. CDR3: CASTPWTVQETQYF. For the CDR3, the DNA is TGTGCCAGCACCCCCTGGACCGTACAAGAGACCCAGTACTTC.

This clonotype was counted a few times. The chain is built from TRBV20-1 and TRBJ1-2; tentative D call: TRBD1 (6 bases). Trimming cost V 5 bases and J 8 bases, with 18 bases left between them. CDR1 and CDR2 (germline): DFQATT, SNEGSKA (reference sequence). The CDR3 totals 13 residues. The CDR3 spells CSAGIGQTSGYTF. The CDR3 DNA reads TGCAGTGCTGGCATTGGACAGACTAGCGGCTACACCTTC.